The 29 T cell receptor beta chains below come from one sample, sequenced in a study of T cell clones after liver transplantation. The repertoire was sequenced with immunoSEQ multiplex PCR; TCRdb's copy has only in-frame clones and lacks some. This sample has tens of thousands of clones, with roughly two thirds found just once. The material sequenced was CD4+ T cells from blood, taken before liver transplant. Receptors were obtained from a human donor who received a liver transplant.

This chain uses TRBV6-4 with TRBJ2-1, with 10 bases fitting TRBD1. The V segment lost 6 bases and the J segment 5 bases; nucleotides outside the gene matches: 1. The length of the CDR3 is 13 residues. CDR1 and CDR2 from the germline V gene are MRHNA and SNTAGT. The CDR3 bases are TGTGCCAGCAGGGGGACAGGGGACAATGAGCAGTTCTTC. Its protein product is CASRGTGDNEQFF.

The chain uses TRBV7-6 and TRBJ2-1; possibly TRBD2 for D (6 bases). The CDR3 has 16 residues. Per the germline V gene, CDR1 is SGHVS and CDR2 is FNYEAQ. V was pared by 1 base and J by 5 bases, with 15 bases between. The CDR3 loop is CASSLETPSAHNEQFF. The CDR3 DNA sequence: TGTGCCAGCAGCTTAGAAACCCCTAGCGCCCACAATGAGCAGTTCTTC.

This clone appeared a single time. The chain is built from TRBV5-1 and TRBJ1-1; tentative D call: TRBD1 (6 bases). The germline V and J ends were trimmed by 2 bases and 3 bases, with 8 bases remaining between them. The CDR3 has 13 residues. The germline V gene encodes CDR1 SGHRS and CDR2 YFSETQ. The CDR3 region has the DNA TGCGCCAGCAGCTTACAGGGATACACTGAAGCTTTCTTT. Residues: CASSLQGYTEAFF.

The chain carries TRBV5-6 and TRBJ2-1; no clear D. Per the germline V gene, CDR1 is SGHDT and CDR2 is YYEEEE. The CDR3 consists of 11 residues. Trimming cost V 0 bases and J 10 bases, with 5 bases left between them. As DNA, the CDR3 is TGTGCCAGCAGCTTGGTCAGGGAGCAGTTCTTC. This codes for CASSLVREQFF.

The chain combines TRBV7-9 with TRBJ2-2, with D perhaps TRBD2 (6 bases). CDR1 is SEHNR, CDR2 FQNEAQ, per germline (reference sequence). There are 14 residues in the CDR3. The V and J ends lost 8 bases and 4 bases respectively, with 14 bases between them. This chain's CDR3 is CASGLGGGTGELFF. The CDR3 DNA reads TGTGCCAGCGGCCTCGGGGGAGGCACCGGGGAGCTGTTTTTT. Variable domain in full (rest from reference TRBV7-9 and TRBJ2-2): DTGVSQNPRHKITKRGQNVTFRCDPISEHNRLYWYRQTLGQGPEFLTYFQNEAQLEKSRLLSDRFSAERPKGSFSTLEIQRTEQGDSAMYLCASGLGGGTGELFFGEGSRLTVL.

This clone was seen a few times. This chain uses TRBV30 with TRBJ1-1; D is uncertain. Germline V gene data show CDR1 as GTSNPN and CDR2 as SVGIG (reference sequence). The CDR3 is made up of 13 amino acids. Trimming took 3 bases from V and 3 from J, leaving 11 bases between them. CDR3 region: CAWSRHVDTEAFF. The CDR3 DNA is TGTGCCTGGAGCCGACACGTAGACACTGAAGCTTTCTTT.

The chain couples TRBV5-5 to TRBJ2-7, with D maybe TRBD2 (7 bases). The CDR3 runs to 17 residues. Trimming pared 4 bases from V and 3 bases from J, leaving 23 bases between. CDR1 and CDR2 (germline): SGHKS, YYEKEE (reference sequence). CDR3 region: CASSPTIGGARGYEQYF. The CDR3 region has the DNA TGTGCCAGCAGCCCAACTATAGGGGGGGCTAGGGGCTACGAGCAGTACTTC.

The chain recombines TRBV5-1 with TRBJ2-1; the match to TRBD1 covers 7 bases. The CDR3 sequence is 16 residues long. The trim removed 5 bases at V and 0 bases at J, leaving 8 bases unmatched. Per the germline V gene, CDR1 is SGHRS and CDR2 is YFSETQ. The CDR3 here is CASRRGPSDSYNEQFF. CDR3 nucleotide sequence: TGCGCCAGCAGAAGGGGGCCTTCCGACTCCTACAATGAGCAGTTCTTC.

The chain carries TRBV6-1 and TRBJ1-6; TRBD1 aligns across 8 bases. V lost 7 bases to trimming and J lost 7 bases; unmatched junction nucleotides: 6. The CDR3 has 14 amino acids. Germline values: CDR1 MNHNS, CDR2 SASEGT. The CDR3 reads CASIDGQGNSPLHF. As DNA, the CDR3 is TGTGCCAGCATCGACGGACAGGGCAATTCACCCCTCCACTTT.

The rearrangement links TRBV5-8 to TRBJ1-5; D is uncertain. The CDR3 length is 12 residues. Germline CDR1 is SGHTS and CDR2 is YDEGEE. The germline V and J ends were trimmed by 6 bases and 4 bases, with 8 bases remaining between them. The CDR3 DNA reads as TGTGCCAGCACCCCCCCAAATCAGCCCCAGCATTTT. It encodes CASTPPNQPQHF.

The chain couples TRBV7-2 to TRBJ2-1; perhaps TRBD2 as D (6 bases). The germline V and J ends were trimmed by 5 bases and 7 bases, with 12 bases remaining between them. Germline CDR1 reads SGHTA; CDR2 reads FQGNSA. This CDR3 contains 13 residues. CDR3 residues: CASSGGAANEQFF. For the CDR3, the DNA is TGTGCCAGCAGCGGCGGGGCGGCAAATGAGCAGTTCTTC.

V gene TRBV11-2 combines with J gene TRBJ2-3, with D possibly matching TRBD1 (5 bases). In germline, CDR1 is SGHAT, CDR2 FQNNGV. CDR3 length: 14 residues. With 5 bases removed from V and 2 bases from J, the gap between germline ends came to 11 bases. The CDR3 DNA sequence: TGTGCCAGCAGCCAGGGTGTGGTCACAGATACGCAGTATTTT. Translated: CASSQGVVTDTQYF.

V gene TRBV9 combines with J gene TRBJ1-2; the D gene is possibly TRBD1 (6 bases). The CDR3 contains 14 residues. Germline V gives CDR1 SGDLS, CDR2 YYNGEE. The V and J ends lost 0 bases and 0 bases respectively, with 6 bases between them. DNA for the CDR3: TGTGCCAGCAGCGTAGGACAGGCTAACTATGGCTACACCTTC. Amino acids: CASSVGQANYGYTF. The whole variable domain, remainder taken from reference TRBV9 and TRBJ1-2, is DSGVTQTPKHLITATGQRVTLRCSPRSGDLSVYWYQQSLDQGLQFLIQYYNGEERAKGNILERFSAQQFPDLHSELNLSSLELGDSALYFCASSVGQANYGYTFGSGTRLTVV.

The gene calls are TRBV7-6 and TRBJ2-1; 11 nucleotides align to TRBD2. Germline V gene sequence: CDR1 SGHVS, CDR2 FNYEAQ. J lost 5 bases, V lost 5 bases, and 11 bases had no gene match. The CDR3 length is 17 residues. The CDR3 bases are TGTGCCAGCAGCGTCCGTAGCGGGGGGGCTGGTAACAATGAGCAGTTCTTC. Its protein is CASSVRSGGAGNNEQFF.

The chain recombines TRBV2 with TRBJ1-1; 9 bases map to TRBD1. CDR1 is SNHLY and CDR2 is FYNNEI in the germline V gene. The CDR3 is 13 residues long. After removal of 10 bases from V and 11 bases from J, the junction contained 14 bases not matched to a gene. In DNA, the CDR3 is TGTGCCACCAGCGGGACAGGGCTTGGGGGCGCTTTCTTT. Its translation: CATSGTGLGGAFF.

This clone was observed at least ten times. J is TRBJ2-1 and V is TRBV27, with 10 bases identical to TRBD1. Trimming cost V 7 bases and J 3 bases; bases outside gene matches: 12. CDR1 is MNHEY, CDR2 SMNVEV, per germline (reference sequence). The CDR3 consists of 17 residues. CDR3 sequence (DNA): TGTGCCAGCAATCCGAATCCCGGGACAGGGGACTACAATGAGCAGTTCTTC. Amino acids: CASNPNPGTGDYNEQFF.

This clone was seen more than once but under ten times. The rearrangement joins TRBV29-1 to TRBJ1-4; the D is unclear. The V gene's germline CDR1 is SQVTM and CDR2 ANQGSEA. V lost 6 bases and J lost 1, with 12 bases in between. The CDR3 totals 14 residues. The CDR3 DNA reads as TGCAGCGTCCTTCCCGGGGAAACTAATGAAAAACTGTTTTTT. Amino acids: CSVLPGETNEKLFF.

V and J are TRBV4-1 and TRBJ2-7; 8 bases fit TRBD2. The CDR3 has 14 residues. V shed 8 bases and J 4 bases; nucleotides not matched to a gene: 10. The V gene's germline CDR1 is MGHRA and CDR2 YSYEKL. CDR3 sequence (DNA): TGCGCCAGCCGAGAGGGCGGGGGGAGGTACGAGCAGTACTTC. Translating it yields CASREGGGRYEQYF.

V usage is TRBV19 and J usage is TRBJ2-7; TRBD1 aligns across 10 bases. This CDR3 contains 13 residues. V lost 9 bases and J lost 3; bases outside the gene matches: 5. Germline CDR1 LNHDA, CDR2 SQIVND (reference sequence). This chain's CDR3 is CASSGQGGYEQYF. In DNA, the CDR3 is TGTGCCAGCAGTGGACAGGGGGGCTACGAGCAGTACTTC.

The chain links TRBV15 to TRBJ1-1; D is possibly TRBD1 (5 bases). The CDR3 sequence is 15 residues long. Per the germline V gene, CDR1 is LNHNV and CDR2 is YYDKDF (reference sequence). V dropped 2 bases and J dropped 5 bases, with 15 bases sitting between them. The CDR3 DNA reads TGTGCCACCAGCAGACTCATCCCTCAGGGAACTGAAGCTTTCTTT. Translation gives CATSRLIPQGTEAFF.

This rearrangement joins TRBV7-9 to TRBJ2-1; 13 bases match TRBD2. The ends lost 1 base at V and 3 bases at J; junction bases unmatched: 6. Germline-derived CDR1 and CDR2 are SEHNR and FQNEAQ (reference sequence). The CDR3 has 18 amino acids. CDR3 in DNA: TGTGCCAGCAGCTTAGTCCGACTAGCGGGGGGTTTCTACAATGAGCAGTTCTTC. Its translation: CASSLVRLAGGFYNEQFF.

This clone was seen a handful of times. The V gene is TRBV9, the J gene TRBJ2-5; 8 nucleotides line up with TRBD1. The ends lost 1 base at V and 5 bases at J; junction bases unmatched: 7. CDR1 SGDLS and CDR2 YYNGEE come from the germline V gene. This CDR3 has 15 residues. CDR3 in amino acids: CASSVSPGGSETQYF. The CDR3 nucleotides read TGTGCCAGCAGCGTAAGTCCAGGGGGCTCGGAGACCCAGTACTTC.

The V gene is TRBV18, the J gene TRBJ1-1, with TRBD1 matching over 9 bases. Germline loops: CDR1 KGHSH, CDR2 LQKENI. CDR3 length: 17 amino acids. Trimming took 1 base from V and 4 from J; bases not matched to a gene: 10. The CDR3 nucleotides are TGTGCCAGCTCACCACGGGGGACAGGGAGTGTAAGCACTGAAGCTTTCTTT. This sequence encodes CASSPRGTGSVSTEAFF.

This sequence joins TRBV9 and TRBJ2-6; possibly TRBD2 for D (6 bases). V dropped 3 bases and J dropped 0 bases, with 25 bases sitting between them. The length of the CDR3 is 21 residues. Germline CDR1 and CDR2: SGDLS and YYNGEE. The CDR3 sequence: CASSGTGGGSGESSGANVLTF. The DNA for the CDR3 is TGTGCCAGCAGCGGGACGGGTGGTGGTAGCGGAGAGAGCTCTGGGGCCAACGTCCTGACTTTC.

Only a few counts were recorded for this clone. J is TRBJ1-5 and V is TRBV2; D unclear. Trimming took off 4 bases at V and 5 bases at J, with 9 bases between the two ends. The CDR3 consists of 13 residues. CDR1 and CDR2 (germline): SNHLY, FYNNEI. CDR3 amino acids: CASSAESDQPQHF. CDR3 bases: TGTGCCAGCAGTGCTGAATCAGATCAGCCCCAGCATTTT.

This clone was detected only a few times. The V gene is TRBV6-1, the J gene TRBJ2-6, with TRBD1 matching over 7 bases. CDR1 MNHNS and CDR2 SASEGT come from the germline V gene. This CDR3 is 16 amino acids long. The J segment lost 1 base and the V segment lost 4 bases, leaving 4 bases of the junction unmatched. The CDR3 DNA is TGTGCCAGCAGTGGACAGGGCCCATCTGGGGCCAACGTCCTGACTTTC. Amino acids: CASSGQGPSGANVLTF.

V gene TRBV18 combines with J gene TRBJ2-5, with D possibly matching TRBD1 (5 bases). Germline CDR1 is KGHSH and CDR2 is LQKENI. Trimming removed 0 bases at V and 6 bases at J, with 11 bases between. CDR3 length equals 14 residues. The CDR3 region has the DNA TGTGCCAGCTCACCACCGGCCAGGGCTCAGACCCAGTACTTC. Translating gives CASSPPARAQTQYF.

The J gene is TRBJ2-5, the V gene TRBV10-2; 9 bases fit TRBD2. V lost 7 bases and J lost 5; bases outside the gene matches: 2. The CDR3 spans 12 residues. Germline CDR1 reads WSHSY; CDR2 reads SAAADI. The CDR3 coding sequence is TGCGCCAGCACTGGACTAGCGGAGACCCAGTACTTC. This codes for CASTGLAETQYF.

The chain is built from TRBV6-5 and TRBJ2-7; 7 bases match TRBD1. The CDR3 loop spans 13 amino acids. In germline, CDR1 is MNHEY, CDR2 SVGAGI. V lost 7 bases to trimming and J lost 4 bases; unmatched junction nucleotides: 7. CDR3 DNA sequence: TGTGCCAGCAAACCCGGGACAGCTTACGAGCAGTACTTC. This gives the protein CASKPGTAYEQYF.